The present T cell receptor beta chain was sequenced within a study of T cell repertoires in cytomegalovirus infection. Study at large: Evidence of both CMV infection and a matching HLA type came from public TCR beta signatures.

This CDR3 region has 16 residues. CDR1 and CDR2 from the germline V gene are MNHNS and SASEGT. J lost 0 bases, V lost 6 bases, and 9 bases had no gene match. Study-wide findings and caveats: It was HLA-C-restricted CMV-specific TCR beta clonotypes that dominated the response ex vivo. Using cumulative public TCR beta family frequency, the authors identified those who carried CMV together with the relevant HLA.

Concerning this clonotype itself: The antigen is unknown.

TCRdb used MiXCR to reprocess the reads, holding one entry per CDR3 protein. The repertoire holds 740,000 or so distinct CDR3 sequences, with approximately 34% as singletons. This sequence originates from a human donor in good health (CMV status not recorded). Some clones in this sample may be carry-over from other donors' samples. This sequence joins TRBV6-1 and TRBJ2-7; 9 bases agree with TRBD2. The material sequenced was PBMCs. The CDR3 bases are TGTGCCAGCAGCGGTTGGACTAGCGACATCTCCTACGAGCAGTACTTC. The encoded protein is CASSGWTSDISYEQYF.